These T cell receptor beta chains were read from a single sample in a study of cytomegalovirus exposure and HLA in healthy donors. Only in-frame clones appear in the TCRdb table, and some are missing; sequencing was by immunoSEQ multiplex PCR. The top ten clones hold 4.5% to 5.5% of a sample with 87,000 or so clones, 77% of them seen once. Sequenced sample: PBMCs. The receptors originated from a woman aged 40 to 49 in good health and CMV-seronegative. The CDR3 runs from the conserved cysteine through the conserved F or W. Fields, in order: V gene, clone size, J gene, D gene, CDR3 protein, CDR3 DNA. A D gene is named only where the DNA matches it firmly. Not all rows give a size; the values are once, few, many and, for expanded clones, a class.

v_gene: TRBV4-1
abundance: NA
j_gene: TRBJ2-7
d_gene: NA
CDR3aa: CASSQPGGAYEQYF
CDR3nt: TGCGCCAGCAGCCAGCCCGGGGGTGCCTACGAGCAGTACTTC

v_gene: TRBV11-2
abundance: NA
j_gene: TRBJ2-7
d_gene: NA
CDR3aa: CASSLAPEQYF
CDR3nt: TGTGCCAGCAGCTTAGCGCCCGAGCAGTACTTC

v_gene: TRBV5-1
abundance: NA
j_gene: TRBJ1-1
d_gene: NA
CDR3aa: CASSSHREAFF
CDR3nt: TGCGCCAGCAGCTCGCACAGGGAAGCTTTCTTT

v_gene: TRBV6-5
abundance: NA
j_gene: TRBJ2-3
d_gene: TRBD2
CDR3aa: CASSLRGDPDAQYF
CDR3nt: TGTGCCAGCAGTTTGCGGGGGGACCCAGATGCGCAGTATTTT

v_gene: TRBV19
abundance: NA
j_gene: TRBJ2-7
d_gene: NA
CDR3aa: CARSLRYRYEQYF
CDR3nt: TGTGCCAGATCCTTGCGATACCGATACGAGCAGTACTTC

v_gene: TRBV4-1
abundance: few
j_gene: TRBJ1-4
d_gene: NA
CDR3aa: CASSPQGRVEKLFF
CDR3nt: TGCGCCAGCAGCCCGCAGGGGCGGGTGGAAAAACTGTTTTTT

v_gene: TRBV14
abundance: NA
j_gene: TRBJ2-7
d_gene: TRBD2
CDR3aa: CASSRSAGGHYEQYF
CDR3nt: TGTGCCAGCAGCCGATCTGCGGGGGGACACTACGAGCAGTACTTC

v_gene: TRBV6-5
abundance: NA
j_gene: TRBJ1-1
d_gene: NA
CDR3aa: CASRPQGSLNTEAFF
CDR3nt: TGTGCCAGCAGACCCCAGGGGTCCTTGAACACTGAAGCTTTCTTT

v_gene: TRBV4-3
abundance: NA
j_gene: TRBJ2-1
d_gene: TRBD1
CDR3aa: CASSQVLLGGSAYNEQFF
CDR3nt: TGCGCCAGCAGCCAAGTCCTGTTAGGGGGCTCGGCCTACAATGAGCAGTTCTTC

v_gene: TRBV2
abundance: few
j_gene: TRBJ1-4
d_gene: NA
CDR3aa: CASNRVANEKLFF
CDR3nt: TGTGCCAGCAACAGGGTTGCTAATGAAAAACTGTTTTTT

v_gene: TRBV12-5
abundance: NA
j_gene: TRBJ2-3
d_gene: TRBD2
CDR3aa: CASGRGGPPGDTQYF
CDR3nt: TGTGCTAGTGGTCGGGGGGGCCCTCCGGGAGATACGCAGTATTTT